This entry lists 30 T cell receptor beta chains sequenced from one sample in a study of blood T cell repertoires in COVID-19. Generated by immunoSEQ multiplex PCR, the TCRdb table keeps only in-frame clones and is missing some. The sample consists of about 160,000 clones, roughly 93% of them appearing once. Sequenced: peripheral blood. Receptor source: a young man with acute or convalescent COVID-19.

In regard to this clone: The sample holds other DNA sequences that translate to the same CDR3. The chain couples TRBV19 to TRBJ2-3; no firm D call. The CDR3 is 15 residues long. Trimming stripped 1 base from V and 2 bases from J, with 10 bases between. CDR1 LNHDA and CDR2 SQIVND come from the germline V gene (reference sequence). The CDR3, as DNA: TGTGCCAGTAGTATAGGAGGCAGTCCCACAGATACGCAGTATTTT. This codes for CASSIGGSPTDTQYF.

The chain recombines TRBV3-1 (or the pseudogene TRBV3-2) with TRBJ2-2; 7 nucleotides agree with TRBD1. Germline V gives CDR1 LGHDT, CDR2 YNNKEL (reference sequence). The length of the CDR3 is 14 residues. V shed 1 base and J 7 bases; nucleotides not matched to a gene: 3. As DNA, the CDR3 is TGTGCCAGCAGCCAAGTAGGGGGCCACGGGGAGCTGTTTTTT. The encoded protein is CASSQVGGHGELFF.

The rearrangement uses TRBV5-6 and TRBJ1-5, with 7 bases lining up with TRBD1. From germline, CDR1 is SGHDT and CDR2 YYEEEE. CDR3 size: 14 residues. V dropped 2 bases and J dropped 4; count of bases not matched to a gene: 3. The CDR3 coding sequence is TGTGCCAGCAGCTTAGGGACAGCGAATCAGCCCCAGCATTTT. Amino acid sequence: CASSLGTANQPQHF. The variable domain in full, completed from reference TRBV5-6 and TRBJ1-5, reads DAGVTQSPTHLIKTRGQQVTLRCSPKSGHDTVSWYQQALGQGPQFIFQYYEEEERQRGNFPDRFSGHQFPNYSSELNVNALLLGDSALYLCASSLGTANQPQHFGDGTRLSIL.

The rearrangement uses TRBV19 and TRBJ2-7; D might be TRBD1 (6 bases). V was pared by 2 bases and J by 2 bases, with 19 bases between. Germline assignment: CDR1 LNHDA and CDR2 SQIVND (reference sequence). The CDR3 length is 17 residues. CDR3 DNA: TGTGCCAGTAGTATAACAGCGGCAGGACAGTCAGCCTACGAGCAGTACTTC. It translates to CASSITAAGQSAYEQYF. The variable domain in full, with the rest retrieved from reference TRBV19 and TRBJ2-7, is DGGITQSPKYLFRKEGQNVTLSCEQNLNHDAMYWYRQDPGQGLRLIYYSQIVNDFQKGDIAEGYSVSREKKESFPLTVTSAQKNPTAFYLCASSITAAGQSAYEQYFGPGTRLTVT.

This clone was seen a few times. The gene calls are TRBV30 and TRBJ1-1, with TRBD1 as a possible D gene (6 bases). V lost 1 base to trimming and J lost 4 bases, with 16 bases between them. The length of the CDR3 is 15 residues. Germline-derived CDR1 and CDR2 are GTSNPN and SVGIG (reference sequence). Written as DNA, the CDR3 is TGTGCCTGGAGTGCCGGGCGGGGGGCCGGCACTGAAGCTTTCTTT. This translates into CAWSAGRGAGTEAFF.

The gene calls are TRBV19 and TRBJ2-7, with 10 bases identical to TRBD1. The CDR3 loop spans 16 amino acids. Germline CDR1 LNHDA, CDR2 SQIVND (reference sequence). Trimming at V came to 7 bases and at J to 4 bases, leaving 13 bases not matched to a gene. CDR3 residues: CASKPDPGQGFYEQYF. In DNA form, the CDR3 reads TGTGCCAGTAAACCCGACCCGGGACAGGGGTTTTACGAGCAGTACTTC.

This clone is deemed medium-sized. The identical CDR3 is also encoded by other nucleotide sequences in the sample. The V call is TRBV5-6, the J call TRBJ2-2, with D maybe TRBD1 (6 bases). This CDR3 is built from 15 residues. The germline CDR1 and CDR2 sequences are SGHDT and YYEEEE. V dropped 0 bases and J dropped 3 bases, with 9 bases sitting between them. The CDR3 spells CASSLVQGDTGELFF. The CDR3 coding sequence is TGTGCCAGCAGCTTGGTACAGGGCGACACCGGGGAGCTGTTTTTT.

The chain uses TRBV7-6 and TRBJ1-2, with D perhaps TRBD1 (6 bases). The germline gives CDR1 SGHVS, CDR2 FNYEAQ. Trimming took 0 bases from V and 2 from J, leaving 7 bases between them. CDR3 size: 14 residues. The CDR3 reads CASSLAGQNYGYTF. CDR3 sequence (DNA): TGTGCCAGCAGCTTAGCAGGACAGAACTATGGCTACACCTTC.

In its sample, this clone was seen once. This chain links TRBV5-1 with TRBJ1-1, with D perhaps TRBD1 (6 bases). This CDR3 is built from 14 residues. The germline CDR1 and CDR2 sequences are SGHRS and YFSETQ. Trimming cost V 0 bases and J 2 bases, with 8 bases left between them. The CDR3 region is CASSLARGNTEAFF. The CDR3 DNA reads TGCGCCAGCAGCTTGGCCAGGGGAAACACTGAAGCTTTCTTT.

The gene calls are TRBV19 and TRBJ1-2, with D uncertain. The CDR3 is made up of 14 amino acids. V gave up 1 base and J gave up 3 bases, with 9 bases separating them. CDR1 LNHDA and CDR2 SQIVND come from the germline V gene (reference sequence). CDR3 nucleotide sequence: TGTGCCAGTAGTATAGCAAGAGGAGACTATGGCTACACCTTC. This translates into CASSIARGDYGYTF.

For this clone: The same CDR3 can be traced to other DNA sequences in this sample. J is TRBJ2-1 and V is TRBV24-1; TRBD1 aligns across 11 bases. This CDR3 is 15 amino acids long. CDR1 is KGHDR, CDR2 SFDVKD, per germline. Unmatched junction bases numbered 2, after V lost 3 bases and J lost 5 bases. Here the CDR3 reads CATSDPGQGDNEQFF. CDR3 in DNA: TGTGCCACCAGTGATCCGGGACAGGGGGACAATGAGCAGTTCTTC.

The chain joins TRBV27 to TRBJ1-2, with D perhaps matching TRBD1 (6 bases). This CDR3 has 15 residues. Germline CDR1 MNHEY, CDR2 SMNVEV (reference sequence). Trimming took 5 bases from V and 4 from J, leaving 17 bases between them. The CDR3 here is CASSLGGRGGYGYTF. For the CDR3, the DNA is TGTGCCAGCAGTCTCGGGGGCCGGGGGGGCTATGGCTACACCTTC.

The V gene is TRBV19, the J gene TRBJ1-4; D call uncertain. Per germline, CDR1 LNHDA and CDR2 SQIVND (reference sequence). Between the trimmed V and J ends, which lost 5 bases and 7 bases, there was a span of 17 bases. This CDR3 spans 15 amino acids. The CDR3 nucleotides read TGTGCCAGTAGTTCCCCGGCAGGTGCCATTGAAAAACTGTTTTTT. It specifies CASSSPAGAIEKLFF. Full variable domain (outside the CDR3, taken from reference TRBV19 and TRBJ1-4): DGGITQSPKYLFRKEGQNVTLSCEQNLNHDAMYWYRQDPGQGLRLIYYSQIVNDFQKGDIAEGYSVSREKKESFPLTVTSAQKNPTAFYLCASSSPAGAIEKLFFGSGTQLSVL.

The V call is TRBV7-9, the J call TRBJ1-2, with 8 bases lining up with TRBD1. Per the germline V gene, CDR1 is SEHNR and CDR2 is FQNEAQ (reference sequence). With V trimmed by 8 bases and J by 8 bases, 7 bases remained unmatched. The CDR3 has 12 amino acids. The CDR3 region has the DNA TGTGCCAGCGGGCAGGGGGCGCGAGGCTACACCTTC. Protein: CASGQGARGYTF.

The DNA of the CDR3 is TGTGCCAGCAGCTTATTCACCGACAGGCCCTATGGCTACACCTTC. Translated: CASSLFTDRPYGYTF. The chain uses TRBV7-2 and TRBJ1-2; D may be TRBD1 (6 bases). CDR1 and CDR2 from the germline V gene are SGHTA and FQGNSA. Trimming took 2 bases from V and 4 from J, leaving 14 bases between them. The CDR3 covers 15 residues.

This chain uses TRBV27 with TRBJ1-2, with TRBD1 identical over 8 bases. Per germline, CDR1 MNHEY and CDR2 SMNVEV (reference sequence). V was pared by 3 bases and J by 8 bases, with 8 bases of the junction left unmatched. The CDR3 spans 14 residues. The chain's CDR3 is CASSFQGAKMGYTF. The CDR3 coding sequence is TGTGCCAGCAGTTTTCAGGGGGCGAAAATGGGCTACACCTTC.

This chain uses TRBV24-1 with TRBJ2-1; D possibly corresponds to TRBD1 (5 bases). The V gene's germline CDR1 is KGHDR and CDR2 SFDVKD. Trimming shortened V by 1 base and J by 7 bases, and 13 bases separated the two germline ends. The CDR3 extends over 15 amino acids. DNA of the CDR3: TGTGCCACCAGTGATTTAGGGGCGAGAGGAAATGAGCAGTTCTTC. Translated: CATSDLGARGNEQFF.

This clone was seen a single time. The chain has TRBV25-1 and TRBJ1-5; no firm D call. Germline CDR1 MGHDK, CDR2 SYGVNS. Trimming stripped 4 bases from V and 9 bases from J, with 10 bases between. The CDR3 loop spans 12 amino acids. DNA of the CDR3: TGTGCCAGCAGTGCCACGGGGAGGCCCCAGCATTTT. Translation gives CASSATGRPQHF.

This clone was counted between two and nine times. V gene TRBV21-1 combines with J gene TRBJ1-1; the D call of TRBD1 is as the table states it, not checked on the DNA. TRBV21-1 is a pseudogene. This CDR3 is built from 17 residues. CDR3 bases: TGTGCCAGCAGCAAAGGGTCCGGGACAGGCGTAATGTTGGGAGCTTTCTTT. This translates into CASSKGSGTGVMLGAFF.

The rearrangement joins TRBV23-1 to TRBJ1-5; 7 positions match TRBD1. TRBV23-1 is reported as an ORF; its role is uncertain. With 6 bases clipped from V and 10 bases from J, the junction kept 18 bases outside the gene matches. The CDR3 loop spans 16 amino acids. CDR3 amino acids: CASSTQGRAGMYPQHF. As DNA, the CDR3 is TGCGCCAGCAGCACACAGGGGCGCGCGGGGATGTACCCCCAGCATTTT.

The table lists this clone with a few counts. The rearrangement uses TRBV4-1 and TRBJ2-2; no clear D. Trimming took off 1 base at V and 2 bases at J, with 20 bases between the two ends. CDR3 length: 19 amino acids. Per germline, CDR1 MGHRA and CDR2 YSYEKL. This CDR3 is CASSQVMGRVTPNTGELFF. CDR3 in DNA: TGCGCCAGCAGCCAAGTTATGGGTCGGGTGACCCCTAACACCGGGGAGCTGTTTTTT.

The chain has TRBV2 and TRBJ1-4; D unresolved. CDR1 SNHLY and CDR2 FYNNEI come from the germline V gene. The germline V and J ends were trimmed by 4 bases and 5 bases, with 5 bases remaining between them. The CDR3 is 12 residues long. This chain's CDR3 is CASSVQNEKLFF. The CDR3 region has the DNA TGTGCCAGCAGTGTACAGAATGAAAAACTGTTTTTT.

CDR3 in amino acids: CASSRDSGRLFF. DNA of the CDR3: TGCGCCAGCTCCCGGGATAGCGGGAGGCTGTTCTTC. The V call is TRBV10-1, the J call TRBJ2-1; TRBD2 aligns across 10 bases. Germline V CDR1 and CDR2: WNHNN, SYGVQD (reference sequence). With V trimmed by 8 bases and J by 15 bases, 10 bases remained unmatched. The CDR3 contains 12 residues.

As concerns this clone: The sample has other DNA sequences that encode this CDR3 too. V is TRBV7-9 and J is TRBJ1-4, with 11 bases identical to TRBD1. Germline-derived CDR1 and CDR2 are SEHNR and FQNEAQ (reference sequence). The ends lost 5 bases at V and 7 bases at J; junction bases unmatched: 3. The CDR3 is 14 residues long. CDR3 bases: TGTGCCAGCAGCACCGGGACAGGGGGTGAAAAACTGTTTTTT. As protein: CASSTGTGGEKLFF.

The genes are TRBV4-1 and TRBJ2-7; 8 bases are a match to TRBD2. Looked up from germline, CDR1 is MGHRA and CDR2 is YSYEKL. The CDR3 totals 16 residues. V lost 3 bases to trimming and J lost 4 bases; unmatched junction nucleotides: 11. In DNA, the CDR3 is TGCGCCAGCAGCCACGGTAGACTAGCGAGTATTTACGAGCAGTACTTC. Encoded protein: CASSHGRLASIYEQYF.

Only one count was recorded for this clone. V and J are TRBV3-1 (or the pseudogene TRBV3-2) and TRBJ2-1; a weak D match, TRBD2 (5 bases). The germline V and J ends were trimmed by 2 bases and 6 bases, with 14 bases remaining between them. The CDR3 spans 15 residues. The germline gives CDR1 LGHDT, CDR2 YNNKEL (reference sequence). CDR3 sequence reads: CASSQPSSARNEQFF. In DNA, the CDR3 is TGTGCCAGCAGCCAACCTAGCTCAGCCCGCAATGAGCAGTTCTTC.

The V and J genes are TRBV19 and TRBJ1-4, with D hard to call. This CDR3 is built from 15 residues. V was trimmed by 3 bases and J by 0 bases, leaving 8 bases between them. Germline CDR1 and CDR2: LNHDA and SQIVND (reference sequence). CDR3: CASSIFGATNEKLFF. CDR3 nucleotides: TGTGCCAGTAGTATTTTCGGAGCAACTAATGAAAAACTGTTTTTT.

The rearrangement joins TRBV6-5 to TRBJ1-1, with D perhaps TRBD1 (5 bases). The CDR3 runs 14 residues. Germline CDR1 is MNHEY and CDR2 is SVGAGI. V gave up 7 bases and J gave up 1 base, with 13 bases separating them. CDR3 nucleotide sequence: TGTGCCAGCACAGTCGGACAACCGAACACTGAAGCTTTCTTT. The encoded protein is CASTVGQPNTEAFF.

The genes are TRBV9 and TRBJ1-4, with D perhaps matching TRBD1 (5 bases). Trimming removed 2 bases from V and 6 bases from J, with 11 bases in between. Germline CDR1 reads SGDLS; CDR2 reads YYNGEE. This CDR3 contains 14 residues. The CDR3: CASSVRGTDEKLFF. CDR3 nucleotides: TGTGCCAGCAGCGTGCGGGGGACGGATGAAAAACTGTTTTTT.

This chain uses TRBV5-1 with TRBJ2-1, with D uncertain. CDR3 length equals 13 residues. From germline, CDR1 is SGHRS and CDR2 YFSETQ. Trimming took off 6 bases at V and 6 bases at J, with 13 bases between the two ends. For the CDR3, the DNA is TGCGCCAGCATGTCGTACAGCCTCAATGAGCAGTTCTTC. It codes for CASMSYSLNEQFF.